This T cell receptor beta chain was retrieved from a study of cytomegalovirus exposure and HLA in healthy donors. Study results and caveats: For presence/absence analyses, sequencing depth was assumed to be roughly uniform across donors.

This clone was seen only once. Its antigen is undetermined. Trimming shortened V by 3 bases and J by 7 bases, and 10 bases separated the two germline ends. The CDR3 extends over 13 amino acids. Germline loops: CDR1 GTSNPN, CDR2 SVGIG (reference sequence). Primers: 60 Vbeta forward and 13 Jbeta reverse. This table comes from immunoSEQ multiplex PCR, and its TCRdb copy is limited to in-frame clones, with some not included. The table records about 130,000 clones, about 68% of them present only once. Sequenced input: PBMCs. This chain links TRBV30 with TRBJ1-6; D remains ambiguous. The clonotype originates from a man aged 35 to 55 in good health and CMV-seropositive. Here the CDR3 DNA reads TGTGCCTGGAGAGGCGGAACCAATTCACCCCTCCACTTT. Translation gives CAWRGGTNSPLHF.